Listed below are T cell receptor beta chains from one sample, sequenced in a study of T cell clusters in autoimmune cytopenias. TCRdb re-called the multiplex PCR reads and shows each CDR3 protein once, DNA omitted. This sample's table has about 8,200 distinct CDR3 sequences. The sequencing sample was made of peripheral blood. These receptors all stem from a human donor with an autoimmune cytopenia or autoimmune hepatitis (not recorded which). The CDR3 runs from the conserved cysteine through the conserved F or W. Clone size appears in some rows only: once, few, many, or a class for an expanded clone.

J,size,V,CDR3
TRBJ1-2,NA,TRBV6-6,CASAAGGGGRSKNYGYTF
TRBJ1-2,medium-sized,TRBV29-1,CSEGGSDGYTF
TRBJ2-3,NA,TRBV20-1,CSARVEQWVTDTQYF
TRBJ2-1,NA,TRBV20-1,CSVAEPNEQFF
TRBJ2-2,NA,TRBV5-4,CASSRTTGGNGELFF
TRBJ1-5,medium-sized,TRBV29-1,CSVADSSNQPQHF
TRBJ2-3,NA,TRBV15,CATSRDALRGRSTDTQYF
TRBJ2-1,NA,TRBV19,CASSLKPGLAGGSYNEQFF
TRBJ2-4,medium-sized,TRBV2,CASGGRAKNIQYF
TRBJ2-1,NA,TRBV6-4,CASSELSGSYNEQFF
TRBJ2-1,NA,TRBV7-2,CASSLASREQFF
TRBJ2-1,NA,TRBV12-3/TRBV12-4,CASSERSSYNEQFF
TRBJ2-7,NA,TRBV18,CASSPMAYEQYF
TRBJ1-2,medium-sized,TRBV30,CAWSVGTVGYTF
TRBJ2-3,NA,TRBV19,CASSIDRWSGETDTQYF
TRBJ1-3,NA,TRBV19,CASSINTGQGANTIYF
TRBJ1-1,NA,TRBV10-3,CAISEEMATTEAFF
TRBJ2-3,NA,TRBV20-1,CSAISPGGEFAVVLGPDTQYF
TRBJ2-1,NA,TRBV10-3,CAISEPRGEQFF
TRBJ1-3,NA,TRBV12-3/TRBV12-4,CASSYGLGNTIYF
TRBJ2-3,NA,TRBV19,CASRDRGLSTDTQYF
TRBJ2-3,NA,TRBV12-3/TRBV12-4,CASSRADLLSDTQYF
TRBJ2-1,NA,TRBV4-2,CASSQGGGSNEQFF
TRBJ2-7,NA,TRBV6-5,CASGRGGPAGEQYF
TRBJ2-5,medium-sized,TRBV15,CATSRFGATGQETQYF
TRBJ2-1,NA,TRBV7-6,CASSLNPGLAGDEQFF